This TCR beta chain originates from a study of T cell changes during pregnancy in multiple sclerosis. Germline V gene sequence: CDR1 SGHDT, CDR2 YYEEEE. The CDR3 consists of 16 residues. V trimming: 0 bases; J trimming: 0 bases; junction bases outside the gene matches: 3. Clones were read by immunoSEQ multiplex PCR, and TCRdb kept only the in-frame ones, dropping some. This sample has 35,000 to 45,000 clones; 87% occur once, and the top ten carry roughly 0.87%. This receptor was obtained from a female donor with multiple sclerosis, enrolled in a pregnancy study. The J gene is TRBJ2-1, the V gene TRBV5-6, with 7 positions matching TRBD2. The sequencing used CD4+ T cells from peripheral blood mononuclear cells, collected after pregnancy. The CDR3: CASSLEAGSSYNEQFF. The DNA for the CDR3 is TGTGCCAGCAGCTTGGAAGCGGGGAGCTCCTACAATGAGCAGTTCTTC.